This TCR beta chain was recovered during a study of cytomegalovirus exposure and HLA in healthy donors. General observations from the study: Investigators reported over 150 TCR beta chains as tied to cytomegalovirus. Immune exposure information comprised only CMV serostatus.

CDR1 PRHDT and CDR2 FYEKMQ come from the germline V gene (reference sequence). V trimming: 4 bases; J trimming: 8 bases; junction bases outside the gene matches: 19. The CDR3 totals 18 residues. It was healthy bone marrow donors who served as donors. Regarding this clone: Its antigen remains unknown.

Primers: 60 Vbeta forward and 13 Jbeta reverse. Sequencing was performed with immunoSEQ multiplex PCR; in TCRdb, only in-frame clones are kept and a portion is missing. The sample's table shows about 79,000 clones. Material: PBMCs. This sequence was found in a man aged 25 to 40 in good health and CMV-seronegative. This chain links TRBV13 with TRBJ2-2; 7 nucleotides agree with TRBD2. DNA of the CDR3: TGTGCCAGCAGCTCCCCCAGCGCCGGGACTACCCCTGGGGGGGAGCTGTTTTTT. Its translation: CASSSPSAGTTPGGELFF.